This T cell receptor (beta chain) was sequenced for a study of blood T cell repertoires in COVID-19 (dated by TCRdb to 2020 to 2022). About the investigation overall: The collaborator samples originated in the United States, Italy and Spain and spanned the acute and convalescent phases of COVID-19. The prospective study material was composed of cDNA or gDNA derived from T cells, B-cell-depleted T cells, or PBMCs. The dataset comprised deeply sampled blood TCRbeta repertoires from subjects exposed to, actively infected with, or recovered from COVID-19. A freely available public database, intended as a resource for researchers studying the immune response to SARS-CoV-2, is where the repertoires were released. The samples were drawn from the first 160 participants of the ongoing ImmuneRACE study and from 950 to 1,500 subjects provided by 6 global collaborators. The sample metadata nearly always contained a de-identified subject ID, COVID-19 status, age in years and sex. Where HLA class I and class II types were available, the types were taken from metadata supplied by the sample provider, not from assay-based typing.

Including the terminal cysteine and phenylalanine, the CDR3 comprises 12 residues. Only the CDR3 portion is preserved as DNA: 36 bases, with reading frame beginning at the first base. As encoded in the germline V gene (reference sequence), CDR1 is GTSNPN while CDR2 is SVGIG. A distance of 11 bases separates the germline ends of V and J, which lose 1 base and 8 bases respectively. General conclusions and limits of the study: The quantity of clinical and demographic metadata differed by source and by participant and was supplied without curation.

TCRbeta CDR3 regions were amplified from genomic DNA by means of the immunoSEQ Assay, a bias-controlled multiplex PCR. The published analysis was carried out like this. The number of nucleated cells in each sample was estimated from the amplification of reference gene primers within the assay. Sequence reads were collapsed and filtered to measure the absolute abundance of every unique TCRbeta CDR3 rearrangement. Productive Simpson clonality was computed per sample as the square root of Simpson's diversity index over productive rearrangements. In its TCRdb copy, this immuneACCESS table keeps in-frame sequences only and misses some clones. Where compared with another copy, unresolved V genes explain less than half of these, and the others have no known cause. That table supplies the V and J calls and clone size; D and trimming were determined from the DNA. This sample lists over 200,000 clones; 70% to 90% were detected once. 11% of the sample comes from the top ten.

For this clone: Its antigen remains unidentified. There are no base qualities to consult, and no much larger clone falls within one base.

Participants in the prospective study were enrolled through a virtual design, were aged roughly 18 to 95 years, and lived in 24 United States geographic areas. To assign participants to cohorts, the prospective study relied on clinical history that participants themselves reported in a screening survey and a study questionnaire. Recovered participants in ImmuneRACE Cohort 3 were defined by two consecutive negative NP/OP PCR tests, clearance by a healthcare professional, or resolution of symptoms. Each participant in the prospective study had whole blood, serum and a nasopharyngeal or oropharyngeal swab collected by mobile phlebotomists. Prospective study participants could optionally give additional blood draws and questionnaires over an approximately 2-month period. Prospective study blood samples were shipped either frozen or at room temperature before DNA extraction.

This receptor was obtained from a man aged 25 to 40 who had recovered from COVID-19. This sequence uses TRBV30 and TRBJ1-2; too little of a D gene remains to name it. Sequenced sample: PBMCs or T cells enriched from blood (not recorded which). The nucleotides read TGTGCCTGGAGTGGGAGTCTAGGCGGCTACACCTTC. The resulting protein is CAWSGSLGGYTF.